These 5 T cell receptor beta chains share one sample of origin, sequenced in a study of cytomegalovirus exposure and HLA in healthy donors. Amplification used 60 Vbeta primers and 13 Jbeta primers. Assay: immunoSEQ multiplex PCR; the TCRdb copy retains only in-frame clones and omits some. There are 250,000 to 350,000 clones in the sample; 75% to 90% occur only once, and roughly 4% lies in the top ten. The specimen was PBMCs. The receptors derive from a man aged 35 to 55 in good health and CMV-seropositive.

With respect to this clone: One end of the junction fails to match germline, which may point to a read error. Additional DNA sequences in this sample encode the identical CDR3. This chain uses TRBV18 with TRBJ1-1; tentatively, D is TRBD1 (5 bases). The CDR3 is made up of 13 amino acids. Germline V gene data show CDR1 as KGHSH and CDR2 as LQKENI. The CDR3 sequence: CASSTGPNTEAFF. CDR3 bases: TGTGCTAGCTCCACAGGACCCAACACTGAAGCTTTCTTT.

This chain connects TRBV7-9 to TRBJ2-7; 14 nucleotides match TRBD2. Germline CDR1 reads SEHNR; CDR2 reads FQNEAQ (reference sequence). CDR3 length equals 15 residues. V shed 1 base and J 11 bases; nucleotides not matched to a gene: 7. CDR3 loop: CASSLGGLAGVMKYF. CDR3 bases: TGTGCCAGCAGCTTAGGGGGACTAGCGGGAGTGATGAAGTACTTC.

The rearrangement uses TRBV13 and TRBJ2-2; 7 bases fit TRBD2. The CDR3 consists of 16 residues. The V gene's germline CDR1 is PRHDT and CDR2 FYEKMQ (reference sequence). J gave up 4 bases and V 5 bases, and 10 bases lay outside the gene matches. CDR3 region: CASSLLVGGPTGELFF. CDR3 nucleotides: TGTGCCAGCAGCCTCCTCGTGGGAGGGCCCACCGGGGAGCTGTTTTTT. The whole variable domain, remainder taken from reference TRBV13 and TRBJ2-2, is AAGVIQSPRHLIKEKRETATLKCYPIPRHDTVYWYQQGPGQDPQFLISFYEKMQSDKGSIPDRFSAQQFSDYHSELNMSSLELGDSALYFCASSLLVGGPTGELFFGEGSRLTVL.

This chain links TRBV30 with TRBJ2-5, with 8 bases lining up with TRBD2. This CDR3 is built from 14 residues. The V and J ends lost 0 bases and 4 bases, in that order; junction bases with no gene match: 4. CDR1 and CDR2 from the germline V gene are GTSNPN and SVGIG (reference sequence). CDR3 nucleotide sequence: TGTGCCTGGAGTGTACCACTAGCGGTAGAGACCCAGTACTTC. Protein sequence: CAWSVPLAVETQYF.

The chain carries TRBV6-1 and TRBJ1-2; D possibly corresponds to TRBD1 (6 bases). The V end lost 3 bases, the J end lost 8 bases, and 19 bases lay between the germline ends. This CDR3 has 15 residues. Germline V CDR1 and CDR2: MNHNS, SASEGT. In nucleotides, the CDR3 is TGTGCCAGCAGTGAGATACAGGGACTATGGTTGGGCTACACCTTC. Protein product: CASSEIQGLWLGYTF.